This T cell receptor (beta chain) was sequenced for a study of blood T cells in healthy people across ages. At the level of the study: For every two T cells, template switching captured about one barcoded beta molecule. Study observations and caveats: Getting older went along with TCR beta diversity per million T cells dropping roughly linearly. Unsorted PBMCs ruled out conclusive naive versus antigen-experienced comparison.

Sample-barcoded 5' priming and a J-beta primer mix drove a second PCR of about 7 to 11 cycles. Per-sample output comprised a minimum of 2.5 million paired-end reads containing CDR3. TCRdb analysed the 5' RACE reads with MiXCR anew, one entry per CDR3 protein. The sample records over 1,300,000 distinct CDR3 sequences, approximately 59% being singletons. The CDR3 consists of 16 residues. The germline gives CDR1 SGHRS, CDR2 YFSETQ. Of note for this clonotype: Antigen specificity is unknown.

The sequenced sample was blood. The V and J genes are TRBV5-1 and TRBJ2-5, with 12 bases lining up with TRBD1. TRBJ2-7 explains the end of the DNA better; the J call may be wrong. The source of this sequence is a young man in good health. The CDR3 sequence: CASSPSGTGGPGEQYF. CDR3 bases: TGCGCCAGCAGCCCCTCCGGGACAGGGGGCCCAGGCGAGCAGTACTTC.